Below are 21 T cell receptor beta chains sequenced from a single sample in a study of blood T cell repertoires in COVID-19. Only in-frame clones appear in the TCRdb table, and some are missing; sequencing was by immunoSEQ multiplex PCR. The sample holds 150,000 to 200,000 clones, more than 75% seen once. Material: peripheral blood. The source of these receptors is a woman between 40 and 55 years old with COVID-19, enrolled during active disease.

The chain has TRBV7-9 and TRBJ2-2; 9 nucleotides agree with TRBD1. V lost 2 bases to trimming and J lost 6 bases; unmatched junction nucleotides: 7. The CDR3 is 16 amino acids. Per the germline V gene, CDR1 is SEHNR and CDR2 is FQNEAQ (reference sequence). The CDR3 nucleotides are TGTGCCAGCAGCTTATGGGGACAGGGATTCCCCGGGGAGCTGTTTTTT. This encodes CASSLWGQGFPGELFF. Looking up the rest from reference TRBV7-9 and TRBJ2-2 gives the full variable domain: DTGVSQNPRHKITKRGQNVTFRCDPISEHNRLYWYRQTLGQGPEFLTYFQNEAQLEKSRLLSDRFSAERPKGSFSTLEIQRTEQGDSAMYLCASSLWGQGFPGELFFGEGSRLTVL.

The chain recombines TRBV7-3 with TRBJ2-2; 8 bases are shared with TRBD2. Germline values: CDR1 SGHTA, CDR2 FQGTGA. The J segment lost 5 bases and the V segment lost 6 bases, leaving 5 bases of the junction unmatched. The CDR3 runs 14 residues. The CDR3 sequence is CASRQRLATGELFF. The CDR3 DNA follows: TGTGCCAGCAGACAAAGACTAGCGACCGGGGAGCTGTTTTTT.

The rearrangement links TRBV4-1 to TRBJ1-5; D gene unclear. The CDR3 has 15 amino acids. Germline V gene data show CDR1 as MGHRA and CDR2 as YSYEKL. Trimming removed 1 base from V and 7 bases from J, with 14 bases in between. In DNA form, the CDR3 reads TGCGCCAGCAGCCAAGGGCGTCAGCGTGGACAGCCCCAGCATTTT. It codes for CASSQGRQRGQPQHF.

The genes are TRBV7-2 and TRBJ1-3, with D possibly matching TRBD1 (6 bases). CDR3 length equals 16 residues. Per the germline V gene, CDR1 is SGHTA and CDR2 is FQGNSA. Trimming took 1 base from V and 0 from J, leaving 10 bases between them. This CDR3 is CASSLEIRGSGNTIYF. The CDR3 nucleotides are TGTGCCAGCAGCTTAGAAATCAGGGGCTCTGGAAACACCATATATTTT.

This chain joins TRBV7-3 and TRBJ1-4; tentatively, D is TRBD1 (6 bases). Between the trimmed V and J ends, which lost 10 bases and 0 bases, there was a span of 15 bases. The CDR3 extends over 15 amino acids. Per the germline V gene, CDR1 is SGHTA and CDR2 is FQGTGA. This CDR3 is CATPQGGATNEKLFF. The CDR3 DNA follows: TGTGCCACCCCTCAAGGGGGTGCAACTAATGAAAAACTGTTTTTT. The variable domain in full, completed from reference TRBV7-3 and TRBJ1-4, reads GAGVSQTPSNKVTEKGKYVELRCDPISGHTALYWYRQSLGQGPEFLIYFQGTGAADDSGLPNDRFFAVRPEGSVSTLKIQRTERGDSAVYLCATPQGGATNEKLFFGSGTQLSVL.

This clone was observed a single time. CDR3 coding DNA: TGTGCCAGCAGATTGACCCGCTCGGGGGATACGCAGTATTTT. This gives the protein CASRLTRSGDTQYF. The chain carries TRBV2 and TRBJ2-3; D might be TRBD2 (5 bases). Germline values: CDR1 SNHLY, CDR2 FYNNEI. The CDR3 loop spans 14 amino acids. V lost 6 bases to trimming and J lost 6 bases, with 16 bases between them.

The CDR3 region is CASSRGESSYNEQFF. The DNA for the CDR3 is TGTGCCAGCAGTCGCGGGGAGAGCTCCTACAATGAGCAGTTCTTC. This chain uses TRBV5-4 with TRBJ2-1, with a tentative D call TRBD2 (6 bases). This CDR3 comprises 15 residues. CDR1 and CDR2 from the germline V gene are SGHNT and YYREEE (reference sequence). Trimming took 5 bases from V and 0 from J, leaving 12 bases between them.

The rearrangement uses TRBV24-1 and TRBJ2-3, with TRBD1 matching 7 bases. There are 15 residues in the CDR3. Looked up from germline, CDR1 is KGHDR and CDR2 is SFDVKD. The V gene end was trimmed by 7 bases and the J gene end by 7 bases; junction bases not matched to a gene: 13. The CDR3 coding sequence is TGTGCCACCAGCGCTCGGGACAGCTCGATCAATACGCAGTATTTT. Amino acid sequence: CATSARDSSINTQYF.

The CDR3 loop is CASSDRAPFSGANVLTF. The CDR3 DNA reads as TGTGCCAGCAGTGACAGGGCCCCGTTCTCTGGGGCCAACGTCCTGACTTTC. The chain is built from TRBV6-1 and TRBJ2-6, with D possibly TRBD1 on 5 matching bases. The CDR3 extends over 17 amino acids. Germline lookup yields CDR1 MNHNS and CDR2 SASEGT. The germline V and J ends were trimmed by 3 bases and 0 bases, with 12 bases remaining between them.

V and J are TRBV6-5 and TRBJ2-7, with D possibly being TRBD1 (6 bases). Germline loops: CDR1 MNHEY, CDR2 SVGAGI. This CDR3 has 13 residues. V was cut by 2 bases and J by 3 bases, with 8 bases left in between. The CDR3: CASSYRGYYEQYF. The CDR3 DNA sequence: TGTGCCAGCAGTTACAGGGGGTACTACGAGCAGTACTTC.

The chain combines TRBV23-1 with TRBJ2-3; 7 positions agree with TRBD2. TRBV23-1 is given ORF status, its function remaining uncertain. V trimming: 0 bases; J trimming: 0 bases; junction bases outside the gene matches: 12. The CDR3 has 19 amino acids. CDR3 amino acids: CASSQSSGRETWSTDTQYF. The CDR3 DNA is TGCGCCAGCAGTCAATCGTCAGGGCGGGAGACGTGGAGCACAGATACGCAGTATTTT.

The chain links TRBV2 to TRBJ1-2; D uncertain. V lost 3 bases, J lost 2 bases, and 7 bases lay in between. The germline V gene encodes CDR1 SNHLY and CDR2 FYNNEI. CDR3 length equals 13 residues. The CDR3, as DNA: TGTGCCAGCAGTGAGACTCCAAACTATGGCTACACCTTC. Translated, it gives CASSETPNYGYTF.

The chain combines TRBV9 with TRBJ2-3; TRBD2 matches at 10 bases. CDR1 and CDR2 (germline): SGDLS, YYNGEE. The CDR3 spans 16 residues. With 0 bases clipped from V and 8 bases from J, the junction kept 9 bases outside the gene matches. The CDR3 loop is CASSVGGTSEVGTQYF. CDR3 coding DNA: TGTGCCAGCAGCGTAGGCGGGACTAGCGAAGTCGGTACGCAGTATTTT.

J is TRBJ2-5 and V is TRBV7-9; no firm D call. V shed 1 base and J shed 0 bases, with 9 bases lying between them. Germline values: CDR1 SEHNR, CDR2 FQNEAQ (reference sequence). The CDR3 sequence is 15 residues long. In DNA form, the CDR3 reads TGTGCCAGCAGCTTAGGGGCAGGCAACCAAGAGACCCAGTACTTC. Its protein product is CASSLGAGNQETQYF.

The genes are TRBV7-2 and TRBJ1-5, with D unresolved. This CDR3 is 15 amino acids long. The germline V gene encodes CDR1 SGHTA and CDR2 FQGNSA. V lost 0 bases and J 4 bases, leaving 10 bases between the germline ends. The CDR3 is CASSLAQNWNQPQHF. As DNA, the CDR3 is TGTGCCAGCAGCTTAGCACAGAACTGGAATCAGCCCCAGCATTTT.

This chain links TRBV30 with TRBJ2-7; possibly TRBD2 for D (5 bases). Germline V gene data show CDR1 as GTSNPN and CDR2 as SVGIG (reference sequence). The CDR3 covers 14 residues. V was clipped by 5 bases and J by 0 bases, with 14 bases between them. The CDR3 sequence is CAWGRGFDSYEQYF. CDR3 nucleotides: TGTGCCTGGGGCCGGGGTTTTGACTCCTACGAGCAGTACTTC.

The chain couples TRBV7-9 to TRBJ2-4, with D possibly TRBD1 on 6 matching bases. CDR1 and CDR2 from the germline V gene are SEHNR and FQNEAQ (reference sequence). The CDR3 is made up of 14 amino acids. The V end lost 3 bases, the J end lost 1 base, and 7 bases lay between the germline ends. CDR3 region: CASSLRGAKNIQYF. The CDR3 bases are TGTGCCAGCAGCTTGAGGGGGGCCAAAAACATTCAGTACTTC.

The DNA of the CDR3 is TGCGCCAGCAGCCCGCAGGGGGTGAGCTCCTACGAGCAGTACTTC. Translation gives CASSPQGVSSYEQYF. The V and J genes are TRBV5-1 and TRBJ2-7, with 7 bases lining up with TRBD1. V dropped 4 bases and J dropped 0; count of bases not matched to a gene: 7. Germline V CDR1 and CDR2: SGHRS, YFSETQ. The CDR3 extends over 15 amino acids.

This chain joins TRBV5-1 and TRBJ2-1; D possibly corresponds to TRBD1 (6 bases). V was pared by 1 base and J by 0 bases, with 8 bases between. CDR1 and CDR2 (germline): SGHRS, YFSETQ. This CDR3 is 15 amino acids long. The DNA of the CDR3 is TGCGCCAGCAGCTTGACAGGGAACTCCTACAATGAGCAGTTCTTC. This translates into CASSLTGNSYNEQFF.

The J gene is TRBJ1-6, the V gene TRBV7-6; no firm D call. The CDR3 consists of 14 residues. Germline CDR1 and CDR2: SGHVS and FNYEAQ. Trimming pared 0 bases from V and 2 bases from J, leaving 2 bases between. CDR3 in amino acids: CASSLATYNSPLHF. The CDR3 region has the DNA TGTGCCAGCAGCTTAGCCACCTATAATTCACCCCTCCACTTT.

The rearrangement links TRBV3-1 (or the pseudogene TRBV3-2) to TRBJ2-5; 8 positions match TRBD1. CDR3 length equals 16 residues. Trimming took 2 bases from V and 4 from J; bases not matched to a gene: 9. CDR1 is LGHDT and CDR2 is YNNKEL in the germline V gene (reference sequence). In nucleotides, the CDR3 is TGTGCCAGCAGCCAATCTGGACAGGGTAGGTCAGAGACCCAGTACTTC. It translates to CASSQSGQGRSETQYF.